Shown below are 14 T cell receptor beta chains from a single sample sequenced in a study of blood T cell repertoires in COVID-19. Profiled with immunoSEQ multiplex PCR; TCRdb holds only in-frame clones, not every one. The data contain about 18,000 clones, roughly 90% of them seen just once; the ten biggest clones take up around 15%. Sequenced sample: peripheral blood. The receptors stem from a human donor in a cohort sampled during active COVID-19.

V gene TRBV4-2 combines with J gene TRBJ1-1, with 10 bases fitting TRBD1. The CDR3 is made up of 15 amino acids. V lost 2 bases to trimming and J lost 3 bases; unmatched junction nucleotides: 3. Germline V lookup: CDR1 LGHNA, CDR2 YNFKEQ. The CDR3 sequence is CASSQRDRGYTEAFF. As DNA, the CDR3 is TGTGCCAGCAGCCAAAGGGACAGGGGATACACTGAAGCTTTCTTT.

The chain is built from TRBV9 and TRBJ1-4, with D perhaps TRBD1 (5 bases). This CDR3 is 14 amino acids long. Germline assignment: CDR1 SGDLS and CDR2 YYNGEE. V lost 4 bases, J lost 4 bases, and 11 bases lay in between. The CDR3 here is CASSKTGLNEKLFF. CDR3 nucleotide sequence: TGTGCCAGCAGCAAAACAGGCCTTAATGAAAAACTGTTTTTT.

The chain is built from TRBV4-1 and TRBJ2-3, with D perhaps matching TRBD2 (6 bases). CDR3 length equals 15 residues. Trimming removed 3 bases at V and 0 bases at J, with 10 bases between. Germline V CDR1 and CDR2: MGHRA, YSYEKL. CDR3 region: CASSHFGRSTDTQYF. In nucleotides, the CDR3 is TGCGCCAGCAGCCACTTCGGGAGAAGCACAGATACGCAGTATTTT.

The chain carries TRBV29-1 and TRBJ2-7; perhaps TRBD1 as D (6 bases). In germline, CDR1 is SQVTM, CDR2 ANQGSEA. There are 14 residues in the CDR3. Between the trimmed V and J ends, which lost 2 bases and 3 bases, there was a span of 14 bases. The chain's CDR3 is CSVESRTEGYEQYF. The CDR3 bases are TGCAGCGTTGAAAGTCGGACAGAAGGCTACGAGCAGTACTTC.

The rearrangement uses TRBV7-9 and TRBJ1-2; D may be TRBD1 (6 bases). The V gene's germline CDR1 is SEHNR and CDR2 FQNEAQ (reference sequence). CDR3 length: 15 residues. V was shortened by 2 bases and J by 13 bases, with 23 bases between the two germline ends. CDR3 DNA sequence: TGTGCCAGCAGCTTAACCCGGTCGACAGGACCAACTACCACCTTC. It encodes CASSLTRSTGPTTTF.

This chain connects TRBV10-3 to TRBJ2-7; TRBD2 is a possible D gene (7 bases). Germline V gives CDR1 ENHRY, CDR2 SYGVKD. This CDR3 contains 18 residues. The V end was cut by 2 bases, the J end by 0 bases, with 20 bases between. CDR3 amino acids: CAISEPPQRGGISYEQYF. The CDR3, as DNA: TGTGCCATCAGTGAGCCTCCCCAAAGGGGGGGTATCTCCTACGAGCAGTACTTC.

The V call is TRBV5-1, the J call TRBJ2-1; no firm D call. The CDR3 has 13 amino acids. Germline V lookup: CDR1 SGHRS, CDR2 YFSETQ. Trimming pared 3 bases from V and 0 bases from J, leaving 4 bases between. Written as DNA, the CDR3 is TGCGCCAGCAGCTACAGCTCCTACAATGAGCAGTTCTTC. Its protein is CASSYSSYNEQFF.

The chain carries TRBV2 and TRBJ2-7, with unresolved D. CDR1 SNHLY and CDR2 FYNNEI come from the germline V gene. V was cut by 8 bases and J by 1 base, with 9 bases left in between. This CDR3 region has 12 residues. In nucleotides, the CDR3 is TGTGCCAGCGGTTTCAGTTCCTACGAGCAGTACTTC. Its translation: CASGFSSYEQYF.

This clone was counted a single time. This sequence joins TRBV5-1 and TRBJ2-2; 7 bases fit TRBD1. Germline CDR1 and CDR2: SGHRS and YFSETQ. The CDR3 length is 19 residues. Losses at the gene ends were 0 bases for V and 0 bases for J; bases not matched to a gene: 11. The CDR3, as DNA: TGCGCCAGCAGCTTGGCCCGGACCCCACAGGGGTCGAACACCGGGGAGCTGTTTTTT. This sequence encodes CASSLARTPQGSNTGELFF. Variable domain in full (rest from reference TRBV5-1 and TRBJ2-2): KAGVTQTPRYLIKTRGQQVTLSCSPISGHRSVSWYQQTPGQGLQFLFEYFSETQRNKGNFPGRFSGRQFSNSRSEMNVSTLELGDSALYLCASSLARTPQGSNTGELFFGEGSRLTVL.

The chain combines TRBV3-1 (or the pseudogene TRBV3-2) with TRBJ2-7; tentative D call: TRBD2 (6 bases). CDR1 and CDR2 (germline): LGHDT, YNNKEL (reference sequence). V was cut by 4 bases and J by 3 bases, with 19 bases left in between. The CDR3 covers 16 residues. The CDR3 nucleotides are TGTGCCAGCAGCCCCGGAGGGTGGCGCGTCCTCTACGAGCAGTACTTC. Protein: CASSPGGWRVLYEQYF.

The chain couples TRBV6-5 to TRBJ1-3; D unclear. Trimming stripped 3 bases from V and 0 bases from J, with 12 bases between. The CDR3 runs 16 residues. CDR1 and CDR2 from the germline V gene are MNHEY and SVGAGI. In DNA, the CDR3 is TGTGCCAGCAGTTATAGCGGGCCGAACTCTGGAAACACCATATATTTT. This gives the protein CASSYSGPNSGNTIYF.

The chain recombines TRBV7-8 with TRBJ2-7; D might be TRBD2 (6 bases). Germline CDR1 is SGHVS and CDR2 is FQNEAQ. The CDR3 length is 16 residues. Trimming removed 1 base at V and 0 bases at J, with 13 bases between. The CDR3 nucleotides are TGTGCCAGCAGCTTAGTGGGGCTAGCGTCCTCCTACGAGCAGTACTTC. Translated, it gives CASSLVGLASSYEQYF.

The chain couples TRBV18 to TRBJ2-1, with TRBD2 matching 10 bases. V trimming: 6 bases; J trimming: 10 bases; junction bases outside the gene matches: 12. The CDR3 runs 15 residues. Germline V gives CDR1 KGHSH, CDR2 LQKENI. The CDR3: CASSPTSGTPGEQFF. CDR3 in DNA: TGTGCCAGCTCCCCTACTAGCGGGACGCCTGGAGAGCAGTTCTTC.

V usage is TRBV24-1 and J usage is TRBJ1-1, with D possibly being TRBD1 (6 bases). The CDR3 is 15 amino acids. CDR1 and CDR2 from the germline V gene are KGHDR and SFDVKD. The germline V and J ends were trimmed by 5 bases and 6 bases, with 18 bases remaining between them. The CDR3 here is CATSGPGGSSAEAFF. In DNA form, the CDR3 reads TGTGCCACCAGTGGCCCGGGGGGCTCAAGCGCTGAAGCTTTCTTT.